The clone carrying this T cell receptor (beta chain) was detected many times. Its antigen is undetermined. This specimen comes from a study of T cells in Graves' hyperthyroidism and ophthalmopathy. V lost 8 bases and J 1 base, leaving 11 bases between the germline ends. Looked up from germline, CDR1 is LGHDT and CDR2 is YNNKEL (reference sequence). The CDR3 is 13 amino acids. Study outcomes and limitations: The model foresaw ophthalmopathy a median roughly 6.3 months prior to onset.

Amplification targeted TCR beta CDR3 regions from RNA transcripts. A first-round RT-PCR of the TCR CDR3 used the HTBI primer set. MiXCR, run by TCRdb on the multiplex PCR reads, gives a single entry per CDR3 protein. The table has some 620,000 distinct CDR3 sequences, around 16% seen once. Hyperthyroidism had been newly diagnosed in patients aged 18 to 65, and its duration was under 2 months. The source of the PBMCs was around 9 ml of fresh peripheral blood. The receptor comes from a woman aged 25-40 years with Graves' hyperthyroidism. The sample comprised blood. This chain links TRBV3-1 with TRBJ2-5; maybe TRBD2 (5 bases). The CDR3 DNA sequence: TGTGCCAGCCGAAATAGCGTCCAAGAGACCCAGTACTTC. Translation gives CASRNSVQETQYF.